Shown below are 28 T cell receptor beta chains from a single sample sequenced in a study of cytomegalovirus exposure and HLA in healthy donors. The PCR used 60 Vbeta and 13 Jbeta primers. Sequenced by immunoSEQ multiplex PCR; TCRdb stores in-frame clones only, minus some. The sample yields some 200,000 clones, approximately 80% seen once. Sequenced input: PBMCs. Every receptor here comes from a woman between 45 and 65 years old in good health and CMV-seronegative.

The genes are TRBV6-5 and TRBJ2-7; 7 bases fit TRBD2. V lost 2 bases and J lost 2; bases outside the gene matches: 6. Germline-derived CDR1 and CDR2 are MNHEY and SVGAGI. The CDR3 covers 15 residues. CDR3 bases: TGTGCCAGCAGTTACCCAGCGGGGACGCCCTACGAGCAGTACTTC. Its protein is CASSYPAGTPYEQYF.

This sequence joins TRBV5-4 and TRBJ1-2, with no clear D. The germline V gene has CDR1 SGHNT and CDR2 YYREEE (reference sequence). The CDR3 spans 13 residues. V dropped 6 bases and J dropped 3 bases, with 12 bases sitting between them. CDR3 amino acids: CASTSFGDYGYTF. The CDR3 DNA follows: TGTGCCAGCACCTCTTTTGGAGACTATGGCTACACCTTC.

This sequence joins TRBV4-1 and TRBJ1-5, with D perhaps matching TRBD1 (6 bases). Germline V gene sequence: CDR1 MGHRA, CDR2 YSYEKL. This CDR3 has 17 amino acids. Trimming shortened V by 3 bases and J by 2 bases, and 17 bases separated the two germline ends. CDR3 region: CASSQALQGKRNQPQHF. The CDR3 bases are TGCGCCAGCAGCCAGGCACTACAGGGTAAACGCAATCAGCCCCAGCATTTT.

The chain has TRBV11-2 and TRBJ1-1, with 7 nucleotides matching TRBD1. V lost 5 bases, J lost 1 base, and 1 base stayed unmatched. The V gene's germline CDR1 is SGHAT and CDR2 FQNNGV. This CDR3 has 13 amino acids. The CDR3 here is CASSGQANTEAFF. In DNA form, the CDR3 reads TGTGCCAGCAGCGGACAGGCGAACACTGAAGCTTTCTTT.

This chain links TRBV5-1 with TRBJ2-5; no clear D. V was trimmed by 2 bases and J by 5 bases, leaving 4 bases between them. Looked up from germline, CDR1 is SGHRS and CDR2 is YFSETQ. The CDR3 spans 11 residues. In DNA form, the CDR3 reads TGCGCCAGCAGCTTCGGGGAGACCCAGTACTTC. Its translation: CASSFGETQYF.

This chain uses TRBV28 with TRBJ1-2; 7 bases fit TRBD1. This CDR3 has 13 residues. Per germline, CDR1 MDHEN and CDR2 SYDVKM. J lost 7 bases, V lost 6 bases, and 8 bases had no gene match. The chain's CDR3 is CASSLQGKGGYTF. The CDR3 DNA reads as TGTGCCAGCAGCTTACAGGGGAAGGGTGGCTACACCTTC.

This clone was counted a few times. This chain joins TRBV28 and TRBJ2-5; weak D call: TRBD1 (7 bases). Germline CDR1 and CDR2: MDHEN and SYDVKM. The CDR3 extends over 16 amino acids. Trimming cost V 3 bases and J 2 bases, with 16 bases left between them. CDR3 in amino acids: CASSFWTGGGQETQYF. DNA for the CDR3: TGTGCCAGCAGTTTCTGGACAGGAGGAGGGCAAGAGACCCAGTACTTC.

The V and J genes are TRBV30 and TRBJ1-2; D may be TRBD1 (6 bases). The CDR3 spans 14 residues. Germline V gene sequence: CDR1 GTSNPN, CDR2 SVGIG (reference sequence). V shed 2 bases and J shed 7 bases, with 17 bases lying between them. CDR3 in amino acids: CAWSRGGPRIGYTF. The DNA for the CDR3 is TGTGCCTGGAGTCGGGGGGGCCCCAGGATTGGCTACACCTTC.

This CDR3 reads CASSPQGPRGTGELFF. In DNA form, the CDR3 reads TGTGCCAGCAGCCCACAGGGGCCCCGGGGGACCGGGGAGCTGTTTTTT. The J gene is TRBJ2-2, the V gene TRBV28, with a possible D match to TRBD1 (7 bases). The CDR3 contains 16 residues. V lost 6 bases to trimming and J lost 5 bases, with 19 bases between them. Germline loops: CDR1 MDHEN, CDR2 SYDVKM.

The rearrangement uses TRBV13 and TRBJ1-1; TRBD1 agrees at 11 bases. Trimming took 5 bases from V and 4 from J; bases not matched to a gene: 9. Germline CDR1 is PRHDT and CDR2 is FYEKMQ (reference sequence). The CDR3 length is 16 residues. CDR3 DNA: TGTGCCAGCAGCGCGGACAGGGGGCGCCGGGGCACTGAAGCTTTCTTT. Residues: CASSADRGRRGTEAFF.

Concerning this clone itself: This sample also contains other DNA sequences that code for the same CDR3. This chain links TRBV7-2 with TRBJ1-6; perhaps TRBD1 as D (5 bases). Per germline, CDR1 SGHTA and CDR2 FQGNSA. V lost 5 bases and J lost 10, with 12 bases in between. CDR3 size: 13 residues. The CDR3 DNA reads as TGTGCCAGCAGCCCCCAGACAGAATCACCCCTCCACTTT. This sequence encodes CASSPQTESPLHF.

The sample holds a few counts of this clone. The chain combines TRBV15 with TRBJ2-7; no firm D call. The length of the CDR3 is 13 residues. Looked up from germline, CDR1 is LNHNV and CDR2 is YYDKDF (reference sequence). Between the trimmed V and J ends, which lost 1 base and 1 base, there was a span of 5 bases. CDR3 sequence (DNA): TGTGCCACCAGCAGAGCGCAGTCCTACGAGCAGTACTTC. Protein product: CATSRAQSYEQYF.

The chain uses TRBV6-1 and TRBJ1-1; 9 nucleotides line up with TRBD1. With V trimmed by 3 bases and J by 4 bases, 0 bases remained unmatched. The CDR3 has 13 residues. The germline V gene encodes CDR1 MNHNS and CDR2 SASEGT. The CDR3 region has the DNA TGTGCCAGCAGTGAGGACAGGGGCACTGAAGCTTTCTTT. Translation: CASSEDRGTEAFF.

V and J are TRBV12-5 and TRBJ2-7; D gene uncertain. V lost 3 bases to trimming and J lost 3 bases, with 15 bases between them. The CDR3 runs 15 residues. Germline V gene data show CDR1 as LGHNT and CDR2 as FRNRAP. CDR3 loop: CASGFSRDRHYEQYF. CDR3 DNA sequence: TGTGCTAGTGGTTTCAGCAGAGACCGACACTACGAGCAGTACTTC.

The chain has TRBV4-2 and TRBJ2-6; TRBD2 might be the D (7 bases). The CDR3 loop spans 17 amino acids. V was cut by 5 bases and J by 0 bases, with 14 bases left in between. Germline assignment: CDR1 LGHNA and CDR2 YNFKEQ. In DNA form, the CDR3 reads TGTGCCAGCAGCGGGGGGGACACGAGCTCTGGGGCCAACGTCCTGACTTTC. It encodes CASSGGDTSSGANVLTF.

The chain couples TRBV28 to TRBJ2-7, with TRBD2 as a possible D gene (6 bases). CDR1 MDHEN and CDR2 SYDVKM come from the germline V gene. The CDR3 spans 16 residues. Deletions cut 6 bases from V and 4 bases from J, with 22 bases between. The CDR3: CASSLTGRSRGYEQYF. The CDR3 nucleotides read TGTGCCAGCAGCTTAACCGGACGGTCCCGGGGGTACGAGCAGTACTTC.

The chain joins TRBV7-6 to TRBJ2-3; 10 bases map to TRBD1. The CDR3 is 15 amino acids. The trim removed 5 bases at V and 3 bases at J, leaving 5 bases unmatched. CDR1 and CDR2 from the germline V gene are SGHVS and FNYEAQ. The CDR3 nucleotides read TGTGCCAGCAGCGCCCGGGACAGGGGTACAGATACGCAGTATTTT. This encodes CASSARDRGTDTQYF.

V gene TRBV6-5 combines with J gene TRBJ2-4, with D tentatively TRBD2 (7 bases). This CDR3 comprises 13 residues. Germline CDR1 reads MNHEY; CDR2 reads SVGAGI. Trimming pared 6 bases from V and 9 bases from J, leaving 15 bases between. Here the CDR3 reads CASRRDRGGIQYF. CDR3 nucleotide sequence: TGTGCCAGCAGGCGGGATAGGGGGGGCATTCAGTACTTC.

The chain couples TRBV2 to TRBJ1-1; 10 nucleotides match TRBD1. The ends lost 3 bases at V and 5 bases at J; junction bases unmatched: 9. Germline values: CDR1 SNHLY, CDR2 FYNNEI. CDR3 length: 16 residues. This chain's CDR3 is CASSEAGTGVWTEAFF. The CDR3 coding sequence is TGTGCCAGCAGTGAGGCCGGGACAGGGGTTTGGACTGAAGCTTTCTTT. Together with reference TRBV2 and TRBJ1-1, the CDR3 gives the full variable domain: EPEVTQTPSHQVTQMGQEVILRCVPISNHLYFYWYRQILGQKVEFLVSFYNNEISEKSEIFDDQFSVERPDGSNFTLKIRSTKLEDSAMYFCASSEAGTGVWTEAFFGQGTRLTVV.

The V gene is TRBV2, the J gene TRBJ1-1; perhaps TRBD1 as D (5 bases). The germline V and J ends were trimmed by 5 bases and 6 bases, with 19 bases remaining between them. The CDR3 spans 15 residues. Germline V gene data show CDR1 as SNHLY and CDR2 as FYNNEI. CDR3 protein: CASSPLRPGVSEAFF. In nucleotides, the CDR3 is TGTGCCAGCAGTCCCCTTCGGCCGGGGGTTTCTGAAGCTTTCTTT.

The chain recombines TRBV28 with TRBJ2-5; 8 bases match TRBD1. Germline CDR1 and CDR2: MDHEN and SYDVKM. CDR3 length equals 16 residues. The ends lost 4 bases at V and 3 bases at J; junction bases unmatched: 10. This chain's CDR3 is CASSSTGTGMKETQYF. The CDR3, as DNA: TGTGCCAGCAGTTCGACCGGGACAGGAATGAAAGAGACCCAGTACTTC.

This rearrangement joins TRBV15 to TRBJ2-7, with 9 bases matching TRBD2. The CDR3 has 16 amino acids. Germline loops: CDR1 LNHNV, CDR2 YYDKDF (reference sequence). Trimming removed 1 base from V and 0 bases from J; junction bases left unmatched: 4. The CDR3 spells CATSRGGSGSSYEQYF. For the CDR3, the DNA is TGTGCCACCAGCAGAGGGGGTAGCGGGAGCTCCTACGAGCAGTACTTC.

V is TRBV19 and J is TRBJ2-1, with 9 bases matching TRBD1. The CDR3 consists of 16 residues. V dropped 4 bases and J dropped 9; count of bases not matched to a gene: 13. The germline V gene encodes CDR1 LNHDA and CDR2 SQIVND (reference sequence). In nucleotides, the CDR3 is TGTGCCAGTAGTAGCCGGACAGGGGAGGACAGTCGTGAGCAGTTCTTC. This encodes CASSSRTGEDSREQFF. The full variable domain, rest sourced from reference TRBV19 and TRBJ2-1, is DGGITQSPKYLFRKEGQNVTLSCEQNLNHDAMYWYRQDPGQGLRLIYYSQIVNDFQKGDIAEGYSVSREKKESFPLTVTSAQKNPTAFYLCASSSRTGEDSREQFFGPGTRLTVL.

V usage is TRBV30 and J usage is TRBJ1-1; D not resolved. Trimming stripped 3 bases from V and 0 bases from J, with 8 bases between. Germline CDR1 is GTSNPN and CDR2 is SVGIG (reference sequence). The CDR3 totals 13 residues. The CDR3 DNA is TGTGCCTGGAGCCGCGGGGTGAACACTGAAGCTTTCTTT. Protein product: CAWSRGVNTEAFF.

The CDR3 DNA is TGTGCCAGCAGCTTGGACGTCAGGGGTTATGGCTACACCTTC. This encodes CASSLDVRGYGYTF. This rearrangement joins TRBV5-8 to TRBJ1-2; TRBD1 might be the D (6 bases). The CDR3 sequence is 14 residues long. Trimming took off 0 bases at V and 5 bases at J, with 11 bases between the two ends. Per germline, CDR1 SGHTS and CDR2 YDEGEE.

The chain employs TRBV6-5 and TRBJ1-2; 9 bases line up with TRBD1. CDR1 is MNHEY and CDR2 is SVGAGI in the germline V gene. The CDR3 runs 15 residues. V was pared by 2 bases and J by 2 bases, with 3 bases of the junction left unmatched. CDR3 region: CASSYPTGGNYGYTF. DNA of the CDR3: TGTGCCAGCAGTTACCCGACAGGGGGAAACTATGGCTACACCTTC.

This clone was seen just once. The chain combines TRBV5-6 with TRBJ2-5; TRBD2 matches at 7 bases. The CDR3 is made up of 13 amino acids. From germline, CDR1 is SGHDT and CDR2 YYEEEE. The ends lost 4 bases at V and 5 bases at J; junction bases unmatched: 5. CDR3 DNA: TGTGCCAGCAGCCTGTGGGGAGGGGAGACCCAGTACTTC. Protein product: CASSLWGGETQYF.

This clone was seen a handful of times. Within the sample, other DNA sequences also encode this same CDR3. This chain links TRBV19 with TRBJ2-3; 8 bases are shared with TRBD1. The germline V gene encodes CDR1 LNHDA and CDR2 SQIVND (reference sequence). CDR3 length: 15 residues. J was trimmed by 2 bases and V by 1 base; bases with no gene match: 2. The CDR3 loop reads CASSIGQGYTDTQYF. The CDR3 region has the DNA TGTGCCAGTAGTATAGGACAGGGGTACACAGATACGCAGTATTTT.